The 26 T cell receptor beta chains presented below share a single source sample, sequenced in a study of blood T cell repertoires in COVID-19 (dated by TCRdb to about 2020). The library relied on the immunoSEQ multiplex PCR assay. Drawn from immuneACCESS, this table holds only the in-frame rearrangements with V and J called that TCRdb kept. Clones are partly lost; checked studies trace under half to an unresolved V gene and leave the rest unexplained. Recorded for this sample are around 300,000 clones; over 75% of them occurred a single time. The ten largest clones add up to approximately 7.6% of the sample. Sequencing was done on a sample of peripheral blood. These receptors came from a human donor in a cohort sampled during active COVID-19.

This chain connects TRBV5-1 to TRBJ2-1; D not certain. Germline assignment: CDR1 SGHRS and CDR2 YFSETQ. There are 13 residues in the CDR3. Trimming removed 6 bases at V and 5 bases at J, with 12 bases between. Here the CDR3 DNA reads TGCGCCAGCAAACGTGGCACGCACAATGAGCAGTTCTTC. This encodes CASKRGTHNEQFF.

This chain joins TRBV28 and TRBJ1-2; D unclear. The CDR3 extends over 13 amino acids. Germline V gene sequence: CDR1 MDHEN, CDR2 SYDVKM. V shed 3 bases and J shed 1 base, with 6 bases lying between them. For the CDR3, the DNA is TGTGCCAGCAGTTTGGGAGTTAACTATGGCTACACCTTC. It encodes CASSLGVNYGYTF.

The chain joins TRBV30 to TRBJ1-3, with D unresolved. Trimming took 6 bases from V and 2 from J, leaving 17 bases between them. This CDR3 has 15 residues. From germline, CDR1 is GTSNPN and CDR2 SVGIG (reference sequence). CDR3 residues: CACRIREAAGNTIYF. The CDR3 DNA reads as TGTGCCTGTCGAATCCGGGAGGCAGCTGGAAACACCATATATTTT.

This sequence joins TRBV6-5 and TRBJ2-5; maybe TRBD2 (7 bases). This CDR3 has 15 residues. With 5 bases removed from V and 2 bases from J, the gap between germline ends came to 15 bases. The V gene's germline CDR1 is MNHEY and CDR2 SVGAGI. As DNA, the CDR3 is TGTGCCAGCAGTCAACGCGGGGGCAAGCAAGAGACCCAGTACTTC. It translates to CASSQRGGKQETQYF.

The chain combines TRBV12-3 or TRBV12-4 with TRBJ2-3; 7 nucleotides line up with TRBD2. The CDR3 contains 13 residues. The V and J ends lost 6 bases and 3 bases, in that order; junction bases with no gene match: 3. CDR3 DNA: TGTGCCAGCAGCTGGCGGGAGACAGATACGCAGTATTTT. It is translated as CASSWRETDTQYF.

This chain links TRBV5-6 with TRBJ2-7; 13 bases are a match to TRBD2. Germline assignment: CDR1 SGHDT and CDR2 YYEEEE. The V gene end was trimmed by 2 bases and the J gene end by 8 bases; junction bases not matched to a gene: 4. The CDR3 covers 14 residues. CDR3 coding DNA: TGTGCCAGCAGCTTACAGGGACTAGCGGGGAAGCAGTACTTC. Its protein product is CASSLQGLAGKQYF. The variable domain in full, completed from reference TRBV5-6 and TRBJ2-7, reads DAGVTQSPTHLIKTRGQQVTLRCSPKSGHDTVSWYQQALGQGPQFIFQYYEEEERQRGNFPDRFSGHQFPNYSSELNVNALLLGDSALYLCASSLQGLAGKQYFGPGTRLTVT.

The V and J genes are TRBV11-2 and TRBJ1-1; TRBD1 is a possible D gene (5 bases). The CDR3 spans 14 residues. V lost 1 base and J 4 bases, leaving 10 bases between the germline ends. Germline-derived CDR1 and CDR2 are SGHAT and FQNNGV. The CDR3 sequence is CASSLVTGVTEAFF. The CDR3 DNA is TGTGCCAGCAGCTTAGTCACGGGGGTCACTGAAGCTTTCTTT.

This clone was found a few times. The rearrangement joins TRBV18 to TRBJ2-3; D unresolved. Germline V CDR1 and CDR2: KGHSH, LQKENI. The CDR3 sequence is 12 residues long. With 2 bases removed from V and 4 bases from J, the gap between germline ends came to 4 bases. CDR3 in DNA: TGTGCCAGCTCACCAGAGGCAGATACGCAGTATTTT. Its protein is CASSPEADTQYF. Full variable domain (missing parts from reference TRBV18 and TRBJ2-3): NAGVMQNPRHLVRRRGQEARLRCSPMKGHSHVYWYRQLPEEGLKFMVYLQKENIIDESGMPKERFSAEFPKEGPSILRIQQVVRGDSAAYFCASSPEADTQYFGPGTRLTVL.

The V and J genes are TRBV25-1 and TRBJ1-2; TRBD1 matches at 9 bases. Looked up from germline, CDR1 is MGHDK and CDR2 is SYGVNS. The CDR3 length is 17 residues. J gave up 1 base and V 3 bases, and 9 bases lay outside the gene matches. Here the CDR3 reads CASSEGQGVLINYGYTF. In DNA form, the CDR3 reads TGTGCCAGCAGTGAGGGACAGGGAGTCCTAATTAACTATGGCTACACCTTC.

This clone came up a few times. CDR3 in DNA: TGTGCCAGCAGTTACGGGACTCAGAAAAACATTCAGTACTTC. This gives the protein CASSYGTQKNIQYF. This chain links TRBV5-6 with TRBJ2-4; a weak D match, TRBD2 (6 bases). CDR1 and CDR2 from the germline V gene are SGHDT and YYEEEE. CDR3 size: 14 residues. V shed 5 bases and J shed 4 bases, with 13 bases lying between them. Complete variable domain (other parts from reference TRBV5-6 and TRBJ2-4): DAGVTQSPTHLIKTRGQQVTLRCSPKSGHDTVSWYQQALGQGPQFIFQYYEEEERQRGNFPDRFSGHQFPNYSSELNVNALLLGDSALYLCASSYGTQKNIQYFGAGTRLSVL.

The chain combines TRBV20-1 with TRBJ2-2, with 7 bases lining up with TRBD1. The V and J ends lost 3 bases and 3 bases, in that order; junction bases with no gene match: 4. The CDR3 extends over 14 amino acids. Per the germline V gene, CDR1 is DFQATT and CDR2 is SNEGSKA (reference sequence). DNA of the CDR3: TGCAGTGCTAGTCAAGGGGGCGACACCGGGGAGCTGTTTTTT. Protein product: CSASQGGDTGELFF.

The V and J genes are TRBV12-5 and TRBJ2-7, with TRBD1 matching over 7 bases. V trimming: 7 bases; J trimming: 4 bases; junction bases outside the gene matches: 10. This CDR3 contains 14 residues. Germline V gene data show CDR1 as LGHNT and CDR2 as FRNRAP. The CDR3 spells CASASGQRTYEQYF. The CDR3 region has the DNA TGTGCTAGTGCCTCGGGACAGCGAACGTACGAGCAGTACTTC.

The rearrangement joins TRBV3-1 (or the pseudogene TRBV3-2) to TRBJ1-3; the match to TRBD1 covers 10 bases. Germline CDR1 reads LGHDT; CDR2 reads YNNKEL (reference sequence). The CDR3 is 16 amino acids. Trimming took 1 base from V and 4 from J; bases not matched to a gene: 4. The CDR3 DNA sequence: TGTGCCAGCAGCCAAGCTGGGACAGGGGCCGGAAACACCATATATTTT. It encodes CASSQAGTGAGNTIYF.

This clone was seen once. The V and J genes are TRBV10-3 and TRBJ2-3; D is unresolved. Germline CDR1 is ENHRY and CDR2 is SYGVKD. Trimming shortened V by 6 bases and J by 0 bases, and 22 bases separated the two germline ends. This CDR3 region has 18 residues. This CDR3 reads CAISAASRMRISTDTQYF. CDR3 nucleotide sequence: TGTGCCATCAGCGCCGCCTCTAGGATGCGTATTAGCACAGATACGCAGTATTTT.

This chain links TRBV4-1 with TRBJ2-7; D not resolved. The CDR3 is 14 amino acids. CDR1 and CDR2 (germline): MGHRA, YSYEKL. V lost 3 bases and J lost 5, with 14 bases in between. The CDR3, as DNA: TGCGCCAGCAGCCATCCTGCGCGGTTCAACGAGCAGTACTTC. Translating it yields CASSHPARFNEQYF.

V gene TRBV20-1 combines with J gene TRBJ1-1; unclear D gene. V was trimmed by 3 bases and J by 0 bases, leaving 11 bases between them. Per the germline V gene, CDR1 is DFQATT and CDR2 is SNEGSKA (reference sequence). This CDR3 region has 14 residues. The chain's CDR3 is CSASDPSMNTEAFF. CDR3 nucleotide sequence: TGCAGTGCTAGTGATCCGAGTATGAACACTGAAGCTTTCTTT.

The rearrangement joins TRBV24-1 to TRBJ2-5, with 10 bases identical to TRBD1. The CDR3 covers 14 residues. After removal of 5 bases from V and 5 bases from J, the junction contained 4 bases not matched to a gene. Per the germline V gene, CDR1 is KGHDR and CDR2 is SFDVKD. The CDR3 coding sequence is TGTGCCACCAGTGGGGGACAGGGGATGGAGACCCAGTACTTC. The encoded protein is CATSGGQGMETQYF.

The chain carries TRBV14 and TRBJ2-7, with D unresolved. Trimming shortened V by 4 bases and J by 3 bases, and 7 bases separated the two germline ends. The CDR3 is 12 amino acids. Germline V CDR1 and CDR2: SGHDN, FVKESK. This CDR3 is CASSLRYYEQYF. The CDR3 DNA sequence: TGTGCCAGCAGCCTTAGATACTACGAGCAGTACTTC.

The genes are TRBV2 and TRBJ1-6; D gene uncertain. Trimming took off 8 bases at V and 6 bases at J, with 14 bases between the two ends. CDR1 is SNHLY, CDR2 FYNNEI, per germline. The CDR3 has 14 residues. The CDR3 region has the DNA TGTGCCAGCTCCACCAGTTTAACTAATTCACCCCTCCACTTT. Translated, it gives CASSTSLTNSPLHF.

The CDR3 is CASSLDQDYWTGELFF. As DNA, the CDR3 is TGTGCCAGCAGCTTAGACCAAGACTACTGGACCGGGGAGCTGTTTTTT. The chain is built from TRBV7-6 and TRBJ2-2; the D gene is possibly TRBD2 (5 bases). Per the germline V gene, CDR1 is SGHVS and CDR2 is FNYEAQ. Trimming pared 1 base from V and 5 bases from J, leaving 14 bases between. The CDR3 totals 16 residues.

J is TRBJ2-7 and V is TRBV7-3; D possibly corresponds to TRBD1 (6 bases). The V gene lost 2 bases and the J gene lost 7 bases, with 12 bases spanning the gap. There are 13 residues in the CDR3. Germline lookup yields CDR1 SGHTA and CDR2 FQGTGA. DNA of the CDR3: TGTGCCAGCAGCTTAGGGGCTCAGGGGGAGCAGTACTTC. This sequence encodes CASSLGAQGEQYF.

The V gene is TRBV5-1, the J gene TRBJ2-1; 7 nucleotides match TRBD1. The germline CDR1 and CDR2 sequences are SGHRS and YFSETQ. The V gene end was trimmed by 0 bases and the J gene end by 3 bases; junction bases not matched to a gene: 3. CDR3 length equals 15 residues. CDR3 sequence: CASSLGQGIYNEQFF. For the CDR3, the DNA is TGCGCCAGCAGCTTGGGACAGGGAATCTACAATGAGCAGTTCTTC. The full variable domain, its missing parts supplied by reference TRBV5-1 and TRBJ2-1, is KAGVTQTPRYLIKTRGQQVTLSCSPISGHRSVSWYQQTPGQGLQFLFEYFSETQRNKGNFPGRFSGRQFSNSRSEMNVSTLELGDSALYLCASSLGQGIYNEQFFGPGTRLTVL.

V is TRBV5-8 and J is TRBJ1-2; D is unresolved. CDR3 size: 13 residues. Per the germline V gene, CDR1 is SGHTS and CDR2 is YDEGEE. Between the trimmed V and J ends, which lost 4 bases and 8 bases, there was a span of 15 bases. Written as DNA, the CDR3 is TGTGCCAGCAGCGTCAGATTTGGAGGGGGCTACACCTTC. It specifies CASSVRFGGGYTF. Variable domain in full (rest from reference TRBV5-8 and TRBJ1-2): EAGVTQSPTHLIKTRGQQATLRCSPISGHTSVYWYQQALGLGLQFLLWYDEGEERNRGNFPPRFSGRQFPNYSSELNVNALELEDSALYLCASSVRFGGGYTFGSGTRLTVV.

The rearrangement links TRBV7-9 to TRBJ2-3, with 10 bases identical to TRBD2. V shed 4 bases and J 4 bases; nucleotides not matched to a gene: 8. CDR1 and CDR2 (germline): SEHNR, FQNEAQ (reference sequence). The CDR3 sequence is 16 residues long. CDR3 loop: CASSSLAGGSPDTQYF. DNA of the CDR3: TGTGCCAGCAGCTCCTTAGCGGGGGGATCCCCAGATACGCAGTATTTT.

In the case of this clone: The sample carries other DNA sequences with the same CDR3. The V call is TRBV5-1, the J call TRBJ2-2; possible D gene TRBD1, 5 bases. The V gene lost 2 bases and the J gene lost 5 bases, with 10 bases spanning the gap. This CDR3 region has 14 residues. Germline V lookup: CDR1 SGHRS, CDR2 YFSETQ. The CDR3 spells CASSFQGNTGELFF. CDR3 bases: TGCGCCAGCAGCTTTCAGGGAAATACCGGGGAGCTGTTTTTT.

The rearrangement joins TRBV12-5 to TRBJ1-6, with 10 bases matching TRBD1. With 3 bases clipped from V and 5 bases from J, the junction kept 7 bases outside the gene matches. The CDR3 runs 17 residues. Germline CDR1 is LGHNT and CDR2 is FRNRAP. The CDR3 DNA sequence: TGTGCTAGTGGTTTTCGCGGGACAGGGGACAATAATTCACCCCTCCACTTT. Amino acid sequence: CASGFRGTGDNNSPLHF.